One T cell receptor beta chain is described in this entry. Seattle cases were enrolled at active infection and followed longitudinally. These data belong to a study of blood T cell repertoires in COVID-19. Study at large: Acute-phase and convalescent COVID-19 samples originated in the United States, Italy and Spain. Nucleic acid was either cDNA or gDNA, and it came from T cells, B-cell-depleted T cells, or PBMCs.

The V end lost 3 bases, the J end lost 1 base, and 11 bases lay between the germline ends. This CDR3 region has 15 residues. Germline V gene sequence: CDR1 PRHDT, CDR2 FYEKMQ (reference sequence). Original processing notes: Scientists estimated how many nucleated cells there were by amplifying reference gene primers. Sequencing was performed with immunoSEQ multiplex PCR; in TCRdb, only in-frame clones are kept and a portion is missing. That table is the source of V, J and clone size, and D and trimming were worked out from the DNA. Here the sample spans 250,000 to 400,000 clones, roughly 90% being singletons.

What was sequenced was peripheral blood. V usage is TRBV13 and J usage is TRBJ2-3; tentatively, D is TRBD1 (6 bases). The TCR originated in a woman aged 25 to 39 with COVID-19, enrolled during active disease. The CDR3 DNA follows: TGTGCCAGCAGCTTCTGGGACAAAGGCACAGATACGCAGTATTTT. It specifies CASSFWDKGTDTQYF.